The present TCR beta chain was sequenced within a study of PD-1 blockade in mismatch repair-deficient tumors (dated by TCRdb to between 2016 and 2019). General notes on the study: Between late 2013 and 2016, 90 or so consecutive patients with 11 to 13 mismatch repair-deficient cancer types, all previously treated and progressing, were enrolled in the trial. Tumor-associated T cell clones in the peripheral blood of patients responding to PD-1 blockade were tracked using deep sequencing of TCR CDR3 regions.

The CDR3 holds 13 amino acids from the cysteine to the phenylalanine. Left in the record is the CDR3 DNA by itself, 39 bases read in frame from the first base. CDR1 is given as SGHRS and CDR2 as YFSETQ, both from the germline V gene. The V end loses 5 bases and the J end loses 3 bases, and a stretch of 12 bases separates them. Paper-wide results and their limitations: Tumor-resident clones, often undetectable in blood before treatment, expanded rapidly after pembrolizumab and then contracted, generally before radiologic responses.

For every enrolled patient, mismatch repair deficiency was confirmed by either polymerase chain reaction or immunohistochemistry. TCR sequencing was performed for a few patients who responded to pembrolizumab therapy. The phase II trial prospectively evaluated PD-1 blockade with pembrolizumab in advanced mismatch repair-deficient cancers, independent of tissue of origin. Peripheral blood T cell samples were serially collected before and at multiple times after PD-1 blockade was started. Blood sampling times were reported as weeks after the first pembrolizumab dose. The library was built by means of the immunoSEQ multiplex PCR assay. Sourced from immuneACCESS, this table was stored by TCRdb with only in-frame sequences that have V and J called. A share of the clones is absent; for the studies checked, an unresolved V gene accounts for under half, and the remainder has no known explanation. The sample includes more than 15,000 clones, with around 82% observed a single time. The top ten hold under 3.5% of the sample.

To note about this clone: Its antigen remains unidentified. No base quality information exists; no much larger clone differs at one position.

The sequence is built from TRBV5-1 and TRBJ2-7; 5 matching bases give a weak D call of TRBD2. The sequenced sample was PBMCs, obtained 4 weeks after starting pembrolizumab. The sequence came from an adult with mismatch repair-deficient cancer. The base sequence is TGCGCCAGCAGAATCTCGGGGATCTACGAGCAGTACTTC. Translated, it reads CASRISGIYEQYF.